A selection of T cell receptor beta chains follows, all from one sample in a study of spatial heterogeneity in lung cancer. Using its own MiXCR run on the 5' RACE reads, TCRdb lists one record per CDR3 protein. The sample yields 300 or so distinct CDR3 sequences, roughly 42% seen once. Sequencing used lung tumor tissue, obtained at surgery. These receptor sequences come from a male donor with early-stage non-small cell lung cancer. CDR3s include the opening cysteine and the closing phenylalanine or tryptophan. D genes are given only for firm matches. Only part of the rows carry a size: once, few, many, or a class if the clone is expanded.

NA	TRBV4-3	NA	TRBJ2-5	TGCGCCAGCAGCCCGCAGTCGTACCAAGAGACCCAGTACTTC	CASSPQSYQETQYF
NA	TRBV6-6	NA	TRBJ1-4	TGTGCCAGCAGCCCAGGCGTGAAACTGTTTTTT	CASSPGVKLFF
once	TRBV30	NA	TRBJ2-5	TGTGCCTGGAGTGTAAGGGTGCGGGAGACCCAGTACTTC	CAWSVRVRETQYF
NA	TRBV7-8	TRBD1	TRBJ1-1	TGTGCCAGCAGCTCGTCACAGGGGGTGAACACTGAAGCTTTCTTT	CASSSSQGVNTEAFF
medium-sized	TRBV5-6	NA	TRBJ2-5	TGTGCCAGCAGCCCCTCCCAAGAGACCCAGTACTTC	CASSPSQETQYF
hyperexpanded	TRBV19	TRBD1	TRBJ2-7	TGTGCCAGTAGTATCTTGGGACAGAGCTACGAGCAGTACTTC	CASSILGQSYEQYF
large	TRBV5-1	NA	TRBJ1-5	TGCGCCAGCAGCTTGTGGGGGGGCGAGGGTCAGCCCCAGCATTTT	CASSLWGGEGQPQHF
large	TRBV6-1	TRBD1	TRBJ2-2	TGTGCCAGCAGCTATGAGGGGGCCAACACCGGGGAGCTGTTTTTT	CASSYEGANTGELFF
few	TRBV5-1	TRBD2	TRBJ2-5	TGCGCCAGCAGAGCCCTAGCGGGACAAGAGACCCAGTACTTC	CASRALAGQETQYF
NA	TRBV27	NA	TRBJ2-1	TGTGCCAGCAGTTTAGGCTCCTACAATGAGCAGTTCTTC	CASSLGSYNEQFF
large	TRBV29-1	NA	TRBJ2-1	TGCAGCGTTGAAGATCGACCCTACAATGAGCAGTTCTTC	CSVEDRPYNEQFF
once	TRBV18	NA	TRBJ2-1	TGTGCCAGCTCACTGCAGGGATATTACAATGAGCAGTTCTTC	CASSLQGYYNEQFF
NA	TRBV3-1	TRBD1	TRBJ2-1	TGTGCCAGCAGCCCCGGGACAGACTTCTACAATGAGCAGTTCTTC	CASSPGTDFYNEQFF
NA	TRBV6-2/TRBV6-3	NA	TRBJ1-5	TGTGCCAGCAGTCCCAACCACGATAATCAGCCCCAGCATTTT	CASSPNHDNQPQHF
NA	TRBV7-9	NA	TRBJ1-1	TGTGCCAGCAGCCCCGGGACATCTACCACTGAAGCTTTCTTT	CASSPGTSTTEAFF
NA	TRBV30	NA	TRBJ1-1	TGTGCCTGGAGTGACCTCCTCCCGGGGGAAGCTTTCTTT	CAWSDLLPGEAFF
NA	TRBV5-6	TRBD1	TRBJ1-1	TGTGCCAGCAGCCGAACAGGGGGCGCGACCCCTGAAGCTTTCTTT	CASSRTGGATPEAFF
few	TRBV18	NA	TRBJ2-4	TGTGCCAGCTCACCGGCAGGACAGAATAGCATTCAGTACTTC	CASSPAGQNSIQYF
NA	TRBV7-3	TRBD2	TRBJ2-1	TGTGCCAGCAGCCCATACGGGGGAGGGATACACAATGAGCAGTTCTTC	CASSPYGGGIHNEQFF
NA	TRBV28	NA	TRBJ2-3	TGTGCCAGCAGTACCCCCTCTCTCGAAAAGCAGTATTTT	CASSTPSLEKQYF
large	TRBV23-1	TRBD2	TRBJ2-5	TGCGCCAGCAGCCGCGGGACTCCCGGGGGGGAGACCCAGTACTTC	CASSRGTPGGETQYF
hyperexpanded	TRBV28	NA	TRBJ1-1	TGTGCCAGCACTCTCCCTGGGACTGAAGCTTTCTTT	CASTLPGTEAFF
few	TRBV11-2	NA	TRBJ2-1	TGTGCCAGCAGCCGAAACTACCATAACGGACCGGACAATGAGCAGTTCTTC	CASSRNYHNGPDNEQFF
hyperexpanded	TRBV19	NA	TRBJ1-5	TGTGCCAGTAGCCCCTTGTTGGGGGGGAATCAGCCCCAGCATTTT	CASSPLLGGNQPQHF
once	TRBV2	TRBD2	TRBJ2-1	TGTGCCAGCAGGGGGACTAGCGGACTAAATGAGCAGTTCTTC	CASRGTSGLNEQFF
NA	TRBV19	NA	TRBJ1-1	TGTGCCAGTACCGACCTTGGGGAGAACACTGAAGCTTTCTTT	CASTDLGENTEAFF
few	TRBV5-1	NA	TRBJ2-7	TGCGCCAGCAGCTTGGAACAGGGTCCCTCCTACGAGCAGTACTTC	CASSLEQGPSYEQYF
large	TRBV13	NA	TRBJ2-3	TGTGCCAGCAGCTTAAGTGGCAGCACAGATACGCAGTATTTT	CASSLSGSTDTQYF
few	TRBV5-1	NA	TRBJ2-1	TGCGCCAGCAGCCCCGAGGGGGACCTCTACAATGAGCAGTTCTTC	CASSPEGDLYNEQFF
once	TRBV14	NA	TRBJ2-1	TGTGCCAGCAGGGGAAGCCTAGCGCAATCCTACAATGAGCAGTTCTTC	CASRGSLAQSYNEQFF
NA	TRBV6-2/TRBV6-3	TRBD1	TRBJ2-2	TGTGCCAGCAGTACCGGGACAGGGGACACCGGGGAGCTGTTTTTT	CASSTGTGDTGELFF
large	TRBV30	NA	TRBJ1-2	TGTGCCTGGAGTGCCTCCTCAGTCTATGGCTACACCTTC	CAWSASSVYGYTF
NA	TRBV5-8	NA	TRBJ2-1	TGTGCCAGCAGCTTGGGGTTTGGAGGAAATGAGCAGTTCTTC	CASSLGFGGNEQFF
NA	TRBV13	NA	TRBJ1-4	TGTGCCAGCAGCGCCCCAGGGATGGATGAAAAACTGTTTTTT	CASSAPGMDEKLFF
few	TRBV6-5	TRBD1	TRBJ2-5	TGTGCCAGCAGGGGGACAGTGGAACAGACCCAGTACTTC	CASRGTVEQTQYF
NA	TRBV29-1	TRBD2	TRBJ2-7	TGCAGCGTTGCACGGGGGAGGGCAACTGACGAGCAGTACTTC	CSVARGRATDEQYF
NA	TRBV2	TRBD2	TRBJ2-3	TGTGCCAGCAGAACCGGGACTAGAGGGAATACAGATACGCAGTATTTT	CASRTGTRGNTDTQYF